The sequence of this T cell receptor beta chain was determined in a study of blood T cell repertoires in COVID-19. Turning to the study itself: The samples span acute and convalescent COVID-19 from the United States, Italy and Spain.

The repertoire was sequenced with immunoSEQ multiplex PCR; TCRdb's copy has only in-frame clones and lacks some. The table shows hundreds of thousands of clones, with around four fifths occurring only once. J lost 10 bases, V lost 6 bases, and 14 bases had no gene match. The CDR3 is made up of 15 amino acids. Germline CDR1 and CDR2: KGHSH and LQKENI. Sequencing was performed on peripheral blood. The chain recombines TRBV18 with TRBJ1-2; 10 nucleotides agree with TRBD1. The sequence came from a woman aged 70 to 79 with active or convalescent COVID-19. The CDR3 DNA reads TGTGCCAGCTCCCTCACCACAGGGACAGGGGTCGTCTACACCTTC. It codes for CASSLTTGTGVVYTF. The whole variable domain, filled in from reference TRBV18 and TRBJ1-2, reads NAGVMQNPRHLVRRRGQEARLRCSPMKGHSHVYWYRQLPEEGLKFMVYLQKENIIDESGMPKERFSAEFPKEGPSILRIQQVVRGDSAAYFCASSLTTGTGVVYTFGSGTRLTVV.